This T cell receptor (beta chain) derives from a study of T cells in Graves' hyperthyroidism and ophthalmopathy. Study-wide results and caveats: Within blood appeared most thyroid clonotypes that had expanded above 0.001.

Regions amplified from RNA transcripts were the TCR beta CDR3 regions. The TCR CDR3 was amplified in a first-round RT-PCR using the HTBI primer set. TCRdb re-called the multiplex PCR reads through MiXCR, storing one row per CDR3 protein. The sample yields roughly 500,000 distinct CDR3 sequences, 40% to 50% seen once. Notes on this clonotype: The antigen is undetermined.

This CDR3 comprises 14 residues. Germline V CDR1 and CDR2: MNHEY, SVGAGI. Deletions cut 4 bases from V and 5 bases from J, with 11 bases between. Used for diagnoses were clinical symptoms, serum thyroxine and TRAb, thyroid ultrasound and orbital computed tomography. The J gene is TRBJ2-2, the V gene TRBV6-5, with D perhaps assigned TRBD1 or TRBD2 (5 bases each). Material: peripheral blood or thyroid tissue (not recorded which). This clonotype originated in an adult woman with Graves' disease, either hyperthyroidism or ophthalmopathy (not recorded which). In nucleotides, the CDR3 is TGTGCCAGCAGTTCCCAGGGAGATACCGGGGAGCTGTTTTTT. This gives the protein CASSSQGDTGELFF.